Given below is one T cell receptor beta chain in context. What it binds is not known. The germline CDR1 and CDR2 sequences are DFQATT and SNEGSKA (reference sequence). The junction had 7 bases not matched to a gene; V was cut back by 2 bases and J by 7 bases. The CDR3 spans 15 residues. TCRdb re-called the 5' RACE reads through MiXCR, storing one row per CDR3 protein. The top ten clones hold approximately 12% of a sample with about 160,000 distinct CDR3 sequences, roughly 31% of them seen once. The sample originates from a study of T-cell memory formation after mild COVID-19. Turning to the study itself: TCR clustering was largely donor specific.

Study outcomes and limitations: From day 15 to 85, contracting clones were balanced between CD4 and CD8, whereas later expanders leaned toward CD4+. Pre-infection memory already had some responding clones, implying cross-reactive memory joined.

The sample consisted of PBMCs or a T cell subset sorted from them (not recorded which). This sequence joins TRBV20-1 and TRBJ1-4, with 10 bases fitting TRBD1. This receptor was identified in an adult woman who had mild COVID-19 (a few samples of this study predate the infection). Cell type and time point are not known. CDR3 coding DNA: TGCAGTGCTAGACGGCGACAGGGGGCGGGTGAAAAACTGTTTTTT. Its protein is CSARRRQGAGEKLFF.